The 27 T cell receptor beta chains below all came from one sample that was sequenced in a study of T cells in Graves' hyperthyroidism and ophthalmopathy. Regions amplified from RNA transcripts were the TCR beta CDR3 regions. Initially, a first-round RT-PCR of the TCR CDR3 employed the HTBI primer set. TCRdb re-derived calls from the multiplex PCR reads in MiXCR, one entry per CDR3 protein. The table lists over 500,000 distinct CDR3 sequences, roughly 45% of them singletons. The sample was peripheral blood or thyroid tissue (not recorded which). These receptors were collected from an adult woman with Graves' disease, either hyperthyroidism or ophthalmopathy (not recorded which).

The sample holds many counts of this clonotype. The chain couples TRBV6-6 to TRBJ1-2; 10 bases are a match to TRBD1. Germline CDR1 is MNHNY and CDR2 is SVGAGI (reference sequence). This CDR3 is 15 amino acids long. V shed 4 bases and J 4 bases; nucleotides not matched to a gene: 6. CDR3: CASSLTGGGSYGYTF. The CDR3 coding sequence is TGTGCCAGCAGTTTGACAGGGGGCGGGAGCTATGGCTACACCTTC.

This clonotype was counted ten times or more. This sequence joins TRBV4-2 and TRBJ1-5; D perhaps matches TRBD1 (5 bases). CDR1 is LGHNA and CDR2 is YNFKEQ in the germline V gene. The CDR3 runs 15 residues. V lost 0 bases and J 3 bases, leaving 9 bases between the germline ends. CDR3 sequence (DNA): TGTGCCAGCAGCCAAGAAGCAGGACACAATCAGCCCCAGCATTTT. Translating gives CASSQEAGHNQPQHF.

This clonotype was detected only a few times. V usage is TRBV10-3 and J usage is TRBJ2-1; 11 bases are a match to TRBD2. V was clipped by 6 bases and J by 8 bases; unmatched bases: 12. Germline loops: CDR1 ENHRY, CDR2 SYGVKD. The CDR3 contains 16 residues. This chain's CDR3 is CAISDEGTSGWDEQFF. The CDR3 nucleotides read TGTGCCATCAGCGACGAAGGGACTAGCGGTTGGGATGAGCAGTTCTTC.

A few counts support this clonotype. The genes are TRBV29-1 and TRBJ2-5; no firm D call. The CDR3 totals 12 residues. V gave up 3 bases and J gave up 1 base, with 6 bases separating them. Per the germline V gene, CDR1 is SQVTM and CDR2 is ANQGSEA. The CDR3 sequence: CSVDFLQETQYF. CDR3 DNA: TGCAGCGTTGATTTTCTCCAAGAGACCCAGTACTTC. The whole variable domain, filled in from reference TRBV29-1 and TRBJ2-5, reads SAVISQKPSRDICQRGTSLTIQCQVDSQVTMMFWYRQQPGQSLTLIATANQGSEATYESGFVIDKFPISRPNLTFSTLTVSNMSPEDSSIYLCSVDFLQETQYFGPGTRLLVL.

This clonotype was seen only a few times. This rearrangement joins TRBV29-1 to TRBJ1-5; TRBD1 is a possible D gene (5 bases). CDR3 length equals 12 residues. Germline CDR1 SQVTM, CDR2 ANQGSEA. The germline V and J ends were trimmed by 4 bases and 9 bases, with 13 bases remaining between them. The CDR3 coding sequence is TGCAGCGTTGGGGAGACAGAAGGGCCCCAGCATTTT. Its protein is CSVGETEGPQHF.

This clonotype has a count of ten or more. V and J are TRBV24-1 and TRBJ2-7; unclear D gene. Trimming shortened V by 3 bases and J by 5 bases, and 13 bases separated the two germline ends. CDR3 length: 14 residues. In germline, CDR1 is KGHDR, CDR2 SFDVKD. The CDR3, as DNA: TGTGCCACCAGTGATCCGGAACGTTCCAACGAGCAGTACTTC. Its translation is CATSDPERSNEQYF.

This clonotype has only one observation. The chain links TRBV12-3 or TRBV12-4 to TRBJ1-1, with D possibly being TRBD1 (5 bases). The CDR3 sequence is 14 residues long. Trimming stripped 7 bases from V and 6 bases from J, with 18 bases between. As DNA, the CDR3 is TGTGCCAGCAAGAAGGACACTGGGAGCGCTGAAGCTTTCTTT. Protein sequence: CASKKDTGSAEAFF.

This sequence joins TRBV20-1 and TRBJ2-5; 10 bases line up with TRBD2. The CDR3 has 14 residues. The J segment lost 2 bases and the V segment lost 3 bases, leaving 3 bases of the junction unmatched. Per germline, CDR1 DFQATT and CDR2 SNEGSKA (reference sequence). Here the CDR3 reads CSASGLAVQETQYF. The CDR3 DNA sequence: TGCAGTGCTAGTGGACTAGCGGTTCAAGAGACCCAGTACTTC.

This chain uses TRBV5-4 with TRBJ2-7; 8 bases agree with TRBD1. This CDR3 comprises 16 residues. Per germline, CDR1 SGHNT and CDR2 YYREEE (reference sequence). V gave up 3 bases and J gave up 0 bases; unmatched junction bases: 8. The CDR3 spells CASSWTDRANSYEQYF. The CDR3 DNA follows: TGTGCCAGCAGCTGGACGGACAGGGCAAACTCCTACGAGCAGTACTTC.

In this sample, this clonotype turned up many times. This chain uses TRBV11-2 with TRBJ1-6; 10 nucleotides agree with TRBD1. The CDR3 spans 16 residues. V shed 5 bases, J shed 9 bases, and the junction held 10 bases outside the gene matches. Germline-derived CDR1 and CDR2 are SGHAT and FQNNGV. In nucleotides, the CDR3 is TGTGCCAGCAGCGTCGGGACAGGGGCTACGGGTTCACCCCTCCACTTT. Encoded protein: CASSVGTGATGSPLHF. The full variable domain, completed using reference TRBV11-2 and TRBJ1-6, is EAGVAQSPRYKIIEKRQSVAFWCNPISGHATLYWYQQILGQGPKLLIQFQNNGVVDDSQLPKDRFSAERLKGVDSTLKIQPAKLEDSAVYLCASSVGTGATGSPLHFGNGTRLTVT.

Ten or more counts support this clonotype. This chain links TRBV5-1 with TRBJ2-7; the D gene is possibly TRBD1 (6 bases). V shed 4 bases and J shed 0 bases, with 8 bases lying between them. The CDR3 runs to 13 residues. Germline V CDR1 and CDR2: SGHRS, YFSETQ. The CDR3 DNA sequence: TGCGCCAGCAGCCGAGGGGGCTCCTACGAGCAGTACTTC. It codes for CASSRGGSYEQYF.

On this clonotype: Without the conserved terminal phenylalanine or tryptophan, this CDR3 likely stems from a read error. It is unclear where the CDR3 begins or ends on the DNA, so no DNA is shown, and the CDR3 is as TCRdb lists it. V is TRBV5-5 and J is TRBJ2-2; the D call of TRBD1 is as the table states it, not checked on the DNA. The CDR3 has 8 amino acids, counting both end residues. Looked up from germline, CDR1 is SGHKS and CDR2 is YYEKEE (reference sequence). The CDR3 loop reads CASSLAGA.

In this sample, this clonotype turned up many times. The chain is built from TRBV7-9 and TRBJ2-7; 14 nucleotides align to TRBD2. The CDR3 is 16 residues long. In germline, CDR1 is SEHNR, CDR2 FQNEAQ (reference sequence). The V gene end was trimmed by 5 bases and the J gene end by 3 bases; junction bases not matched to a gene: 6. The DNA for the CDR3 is TGTGCCAGCAGCCCGGAGGGACTAGCGGGAGTCTACGAGCAGTACTTC. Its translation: CASSPEGLAGVYEQYF.

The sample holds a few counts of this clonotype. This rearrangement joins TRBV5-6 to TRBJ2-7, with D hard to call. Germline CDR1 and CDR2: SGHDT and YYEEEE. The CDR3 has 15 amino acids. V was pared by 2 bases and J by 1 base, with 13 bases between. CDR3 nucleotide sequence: TGTGCCAGCAGCTTCAGGAGCTCCAAGTCCTACGAGCAGTACTTC. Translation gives CASSFRSSKSYEQYF. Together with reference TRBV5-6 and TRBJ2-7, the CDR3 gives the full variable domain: DAGVTQSPTHLIKTRGQQVTLRCSPKSGHDTVSWYQQALGQGPQFIFQYYEEEERQRGNFPDRFSGHQFPNYSSELNVNALLLGDSALYLCASSFRSSKSYEQYFGPGTRLTVT.

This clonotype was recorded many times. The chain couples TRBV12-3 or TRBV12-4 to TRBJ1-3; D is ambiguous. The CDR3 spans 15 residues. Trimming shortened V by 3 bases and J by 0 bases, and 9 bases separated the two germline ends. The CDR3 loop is CASSFMSSSGNTIYF. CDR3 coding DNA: TGTGCCAGCAGTTTCATGTCCTCCTCTGGAAACACCATATATTTT.

The CDR3 DNA is TGTGCCATCAGTGGAGAAGAGAGACAGCTAATTCGCTATGGCTACACCTTC. Its translation is CAISGEERQLIRYGYTF. The chain is built from TRBV10-3 and TRBJ1-2; the D gene is possibly TRBD1 (5 bases). V lost 4 bases, J lost 4 bases, and 22 bases lay in between. From germline, CDR1 is ENHRY and CDR2 SYGVKD. The CDR3 length is 17 residues.

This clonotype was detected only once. CDR3 bases: TGTGCCAGCAGCGGAAGCATTTCGGCAGGGACTAACTATGGCTACACCTTC. Encoded protein: CASSGSISAGTNYGYTF. This chain uses TRBV9 with TRBJ1-2, with D tentatively TRBD1 (5 bases). The germline V gene encodes CDR1 SGDLS and CDR2 YYNGEE. CDR3 length equals 17 residues. The V end was cut by 3 bases, the J end by 0 bases, with 18 bases between.

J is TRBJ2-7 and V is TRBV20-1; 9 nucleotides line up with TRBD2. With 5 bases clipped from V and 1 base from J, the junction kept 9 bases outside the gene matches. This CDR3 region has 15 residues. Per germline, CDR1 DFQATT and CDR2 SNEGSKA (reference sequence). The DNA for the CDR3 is TGCAGTGCTCTCGGGGCGGGAGGGCCTTCCTACGAGCAGTACTTC. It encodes CSALGAGGPSYEQYF.

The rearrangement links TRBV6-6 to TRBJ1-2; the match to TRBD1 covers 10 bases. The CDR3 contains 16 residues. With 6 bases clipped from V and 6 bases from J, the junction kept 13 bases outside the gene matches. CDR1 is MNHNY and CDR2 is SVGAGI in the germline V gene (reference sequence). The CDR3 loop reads CASSSSSDRGRNGYTF. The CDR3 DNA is TGTGCCAGCAGCTCCTCCTCTGACAGGGGGCGCAATGGCTACACCTTC.

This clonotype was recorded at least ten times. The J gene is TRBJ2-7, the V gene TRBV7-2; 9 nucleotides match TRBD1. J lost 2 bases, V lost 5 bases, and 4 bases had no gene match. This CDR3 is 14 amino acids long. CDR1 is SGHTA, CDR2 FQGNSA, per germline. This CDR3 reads CASSTGTGTYEQYF. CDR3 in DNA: TGTGCCAGCAGCACCGGGACAGGGACCTACGAGCAGTACTTC.

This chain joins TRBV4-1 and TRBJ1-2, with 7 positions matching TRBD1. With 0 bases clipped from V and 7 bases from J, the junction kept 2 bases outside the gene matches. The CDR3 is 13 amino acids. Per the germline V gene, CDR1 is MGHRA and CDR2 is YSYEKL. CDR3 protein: CASSQDRGLGYTF. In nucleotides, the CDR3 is TGCGCCAGCAGCCAAGATAGGGGGCTTGGCTACACCTTC.

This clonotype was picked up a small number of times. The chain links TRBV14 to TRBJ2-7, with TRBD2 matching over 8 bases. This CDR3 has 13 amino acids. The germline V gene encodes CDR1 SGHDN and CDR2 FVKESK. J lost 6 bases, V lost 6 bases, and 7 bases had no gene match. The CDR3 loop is CASRRAGDVEQYF. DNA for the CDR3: TGTGCCAGCAGGAGAGCGGGAGATGTCGAGCAGTACTTC.

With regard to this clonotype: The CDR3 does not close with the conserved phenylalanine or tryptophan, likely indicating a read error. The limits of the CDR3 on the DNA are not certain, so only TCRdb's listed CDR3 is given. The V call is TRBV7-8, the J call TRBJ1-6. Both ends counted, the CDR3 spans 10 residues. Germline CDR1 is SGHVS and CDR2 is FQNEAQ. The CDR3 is CASSLARYPA.

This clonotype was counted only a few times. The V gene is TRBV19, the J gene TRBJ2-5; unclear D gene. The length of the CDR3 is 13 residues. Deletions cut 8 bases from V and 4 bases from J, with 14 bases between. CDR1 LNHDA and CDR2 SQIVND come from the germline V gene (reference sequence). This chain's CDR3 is CASSRRGRETQYF. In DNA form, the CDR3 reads TGTGCCAGTTCCCGTCGCGGCAGAGAGACCCAGTACTTC.

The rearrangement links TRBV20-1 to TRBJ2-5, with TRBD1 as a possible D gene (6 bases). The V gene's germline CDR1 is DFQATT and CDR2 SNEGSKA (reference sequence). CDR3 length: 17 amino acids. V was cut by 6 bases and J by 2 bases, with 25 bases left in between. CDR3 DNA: TGCAGTGCGGAACAGAGGGGGAGCTCCTACGAGCAAGAGACCCAGTACTTC. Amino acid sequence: CSAEQRGSSYEQETQYF.

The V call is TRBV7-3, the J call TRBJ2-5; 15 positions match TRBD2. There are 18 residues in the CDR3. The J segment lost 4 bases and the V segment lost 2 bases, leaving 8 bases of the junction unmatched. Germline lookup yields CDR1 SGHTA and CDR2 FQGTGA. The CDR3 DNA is TGTGCCAGCAGCTTAGGACTAGCGGGAGGGCCCGGGTCAGAGACCCAGTACTTC. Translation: CASSLGLAGGPGSETQYF.

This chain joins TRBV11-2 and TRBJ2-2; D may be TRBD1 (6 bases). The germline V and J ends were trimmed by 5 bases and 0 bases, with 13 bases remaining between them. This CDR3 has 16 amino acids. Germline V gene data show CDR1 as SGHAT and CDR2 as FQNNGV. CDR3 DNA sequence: TGTGCCAGCAGCACCCGGACAGAAACGAACACCGGGGAGCTGTTTTTT. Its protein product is CASSTRTETNTGELFF. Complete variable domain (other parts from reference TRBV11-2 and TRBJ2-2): EAGVAQSPRYKIIEKRQSVAFWCNPISGHATLYWYQQILGQGPKLLIQFQNNGVVDDSQLPKDRFSAERLKGVDSTLKIQPAKLEDSAVYLCASSTRTETNTGELFFGEGSRLTVL.